The clone carrying this T cell receptor beta chain was recorded only once. What it recognizes is unknown. Assay used: immunoSEQ multiplex PCR; TCRdb lists only in-frame clones, some missing. The sample has tens of thousands of clones, less than 90% seen once. The V end was cut by 5 bases, the J end by 9 bases, with 23 bases between. The CDR3 spans 15 residues. Germline values: CDR1 SEHNR, CDR2 FQNEAQ (reference sequence). These data originate in a study of graft-versus-host responses after intestinal transplantation. Across the study: Each transplant was multivisceral, liver-intestinal, or isolated intestinal. All recipients were given anti-thymocyte globulin induction, and tacrolimus and steroids were then administered for approximately 3 years.

Findings and caveats of the study: After transplant, early declines in HvG clones were associated with peak levels of circulating GvH clones. GvH clones turned up in recipient marrow; some had shown up first in ileum or blood.

J is TRBJ2-7 and V is TRBV7-9, with a weak D call TRBD1 (6 bases). The TCR sequence derives from a human patient who received an intestinal transplant, so some T cells may come from the graft donor. The sample was PBMCs, taken about 160 weeks after transplant. Here the CDR3 reads CASSATRDINNGQYF. In DNA form, the CDR3 reads TGTGCCAGCAGCGCAACCCGGGACATCAATAACGGGCAGTACTTC.